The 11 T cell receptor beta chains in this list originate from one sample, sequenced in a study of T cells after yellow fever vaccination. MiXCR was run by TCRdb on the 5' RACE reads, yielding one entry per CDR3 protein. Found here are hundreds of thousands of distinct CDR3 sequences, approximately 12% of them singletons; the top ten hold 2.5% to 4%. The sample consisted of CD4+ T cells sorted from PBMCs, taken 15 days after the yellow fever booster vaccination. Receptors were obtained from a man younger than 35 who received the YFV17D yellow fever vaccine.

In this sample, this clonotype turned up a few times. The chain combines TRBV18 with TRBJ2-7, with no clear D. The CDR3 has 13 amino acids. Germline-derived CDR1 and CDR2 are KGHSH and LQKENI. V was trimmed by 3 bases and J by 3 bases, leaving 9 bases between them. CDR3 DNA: TGTGCCAGCTCACCGAACGGAAACTACGAGCAGTACTTC. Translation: CASSPNGNYEQYF.

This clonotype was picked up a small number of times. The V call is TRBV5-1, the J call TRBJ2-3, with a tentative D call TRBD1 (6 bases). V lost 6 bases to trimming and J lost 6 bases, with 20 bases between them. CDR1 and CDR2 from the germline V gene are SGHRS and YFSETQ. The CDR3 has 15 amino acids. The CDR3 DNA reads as TGCGCCAGCACTCTGTCAGGGGCGGATTCTGATACGCAGTATTTT. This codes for CASTLSGADSDTQYF.

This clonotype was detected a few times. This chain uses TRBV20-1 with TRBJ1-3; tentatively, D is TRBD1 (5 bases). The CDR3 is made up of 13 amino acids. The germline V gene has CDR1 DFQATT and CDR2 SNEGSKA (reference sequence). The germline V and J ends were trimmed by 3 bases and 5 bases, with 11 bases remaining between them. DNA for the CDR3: TGCAGTGCTAGTGAAGAGGGGCGAAACACCATATATTTT. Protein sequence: CSASEEGRNTIYF.

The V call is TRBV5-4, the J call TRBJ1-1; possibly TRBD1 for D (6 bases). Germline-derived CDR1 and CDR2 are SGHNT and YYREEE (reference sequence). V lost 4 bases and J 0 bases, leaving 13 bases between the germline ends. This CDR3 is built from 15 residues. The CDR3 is CASSLGGWVNTEAFF. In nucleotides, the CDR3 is TGTGCCAGCAGCCTGGGGGGCTGGGTGAACACTGAAGCTTTCTTT.

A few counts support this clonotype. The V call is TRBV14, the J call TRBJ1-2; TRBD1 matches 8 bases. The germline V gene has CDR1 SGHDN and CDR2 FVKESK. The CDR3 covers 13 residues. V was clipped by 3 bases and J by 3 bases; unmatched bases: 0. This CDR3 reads CASSQDRDYGYTF. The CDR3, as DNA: TGTGCCAGCAGCCAGGACAGGGACTATGGCTACACCTTC.

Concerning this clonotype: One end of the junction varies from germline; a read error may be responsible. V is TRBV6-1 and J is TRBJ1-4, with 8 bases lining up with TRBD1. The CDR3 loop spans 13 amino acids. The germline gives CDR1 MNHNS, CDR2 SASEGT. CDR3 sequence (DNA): TGTGCCAGCAGTGCAGGGACAGGCCAGATTGTGAGTTTT. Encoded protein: CASSAGTGQIVSF.

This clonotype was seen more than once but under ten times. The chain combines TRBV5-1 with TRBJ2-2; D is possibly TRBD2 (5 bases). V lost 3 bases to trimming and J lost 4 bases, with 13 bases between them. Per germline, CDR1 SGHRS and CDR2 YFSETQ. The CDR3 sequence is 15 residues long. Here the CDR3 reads CASSSAGGSTGELFF. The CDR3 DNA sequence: TGCGCCAGCAGCTCCGCAGGTGGGAGCACCGGGGAGCTGTTTTTT.

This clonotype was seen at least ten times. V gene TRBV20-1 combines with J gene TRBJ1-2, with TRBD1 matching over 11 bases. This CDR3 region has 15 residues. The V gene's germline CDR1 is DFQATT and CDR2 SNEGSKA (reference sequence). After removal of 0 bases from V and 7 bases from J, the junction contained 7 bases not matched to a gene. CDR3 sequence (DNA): TGCAGTGCTAGAGAAAGGACAGGGGGCCTGGGTGGCTACACCTTC. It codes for CSARERTGGLGGYTF.

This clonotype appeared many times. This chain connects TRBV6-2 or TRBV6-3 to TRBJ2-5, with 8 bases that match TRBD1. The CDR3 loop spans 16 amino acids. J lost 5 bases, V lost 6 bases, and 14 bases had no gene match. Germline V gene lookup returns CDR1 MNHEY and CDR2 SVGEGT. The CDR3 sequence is CASRRTGTGLAETQYF. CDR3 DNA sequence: TGTGCCAGCAGGCGTACCGGGACAGGACTTGCGGAGACCCAGTACTTC.

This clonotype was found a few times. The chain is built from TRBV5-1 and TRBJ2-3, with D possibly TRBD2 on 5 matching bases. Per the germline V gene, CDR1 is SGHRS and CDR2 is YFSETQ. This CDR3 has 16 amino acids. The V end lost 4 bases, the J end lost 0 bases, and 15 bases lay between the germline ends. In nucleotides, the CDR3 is TGCGCCAGCAGCGGGAGAGGGCTTTCTAGCACAGATACGCAGTATTTT. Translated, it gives CASSGRGLSSTDTQYF.

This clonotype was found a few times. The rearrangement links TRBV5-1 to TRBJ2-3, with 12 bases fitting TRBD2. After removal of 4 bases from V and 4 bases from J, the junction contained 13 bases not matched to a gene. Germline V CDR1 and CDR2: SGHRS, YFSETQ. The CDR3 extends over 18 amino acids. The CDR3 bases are TGCGCCAGCAGCGGACTAGCGGGGTTGGTTGGAGGCGCAGATACGCAGTATTTT. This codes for CASSGLAGLVGGADTQYF.